This TCR beta chain is drawn from a study of T cell repertoires in cytomegalovirus infection. TCRdb re-called the reads with MiXCR, one entry per CDR3 protein. The data contain hundreds of thousands of distinct CDR3 sequences, under 8.5% of them seen just once; the ten biggest clones take up roughly 6%. This clonotype was picked up a small number of times. The CDR3 is 15 amino acids. The J segment lost 3 bases and the V segment lost 4 bases, leaving 3 bases of the junction unmatched. Germline V gene data show CDR1 as SGHTA and CDR2 as FQGNSA. The specimen was PBMCs. The origin of this receptor is a human donor in good health (CMV status not recorded). Some clones in this sample may be carry-over from other donors' samples. The rearrangement links TRBV7-2 to TRBJ2-1, with 10 bases that match TRBD1. The CDR3 DNA reads as TGTGCCAGCAGCTCCCGGACAGGGGGCTACAATGAGCAGTTCTTC. It codes for CASSSRTGGYNEQFF.